The rows below give T cell receptor beta chains drawn from one sample of a study of T cells in Graves' hyperthyroidism and ophthalmopathy. TCRdb processed the multiplex PCR reads anew with MiXCR; each CDR3 protein has one entry. In the table there are 30,000 to 40,000 distinct CDR3 sequences, 50% to 55% of which are singletons. Sequenced input: blood. The receptors originated from a man between 40 and 49 years old with Graves' ophthalmopathy. The CDR3 runs from the conserved cysteine through the conserved F or W. D genes are given only for firm matches. Size is omitted from some rows. Given values are once, few, many or a class for expanded clones.

j_call: TRBJ2-7
clone_size: many
v_call: TRBV9
d_call: -
cdr3_aa: CASSVGTNSYEQYF
cdr3_nt: TGTGCCAGCAGCGTAGGGACAAACTCCTACGAGCAGTACTTC

j_call: TRBJ1-1
clone_size: -
v_call: TRBV10-1
d_call: -
cdr3_aa: CASSDGGEAFF
cdr3_nt: TGCGCCAGCAGTGATGGGGGCGAAGCTTTCTTT

j_call: TRBJ1-6
clone_size: medium-sized
v_call: TRBV19
d_call: -
cdr3_aa: CASKGRANNSPLHF
cdr3_nt: TGTGCCAGTAAGGGCAGGGCGAATAATTCACCCCTCCACTTT

j_call: TRBJ2-7
clone_size: -
v_call: TRBV20-1
d_call: TRBD2
cdr3_aa: CSAPGTSGYEQYF
cdr3_nt: TGCAGTGCTCCTGGGACTAGCGGTTACGAGCAGTACTTC

j_call: TRBJ1-2
clone_size: many
v_call: TRBV27
d_call: -
cdr3_aa: CASSTSGVGGYTF
cdr3_nt: TGTGCCAGCAGTACCTCAGGGGTAGGCGGCTACACCTTC

j_call: TRBJ1-4
clone_size: many
v_call: TRBV6-6
d_call: -
cdr3_aa: CASREGNNEKLFF
cdr3_nt: TGTGCCAGCAGGGAGGGGAATAATGAAAAACTGTTTTTT

j_call: TRBJ1-5
clone_size: -
v_call: TRBV19
d_call: -
cdr3_aa: CASSKGHDGAGKPQHF
cdr3_nt: TGTGCCAGTAGTAAAGGGCACGACGGGGCTGGGAAGCCCCAGCATTTT

j_call: TRBJ2-7
clone_size: -
v_call: TRBV2
d_call: -
cdr3_aa: CASRLEGLGLSSSYEQYF
cdr3_nt: TGTGCCAGCAGGTTGGAGGGTCTGGGACTCTCAAGCTCCTACGAGCAGTACTTC

j_call: TRBJ2-7
clone_size: -
v_call: TRBV2
d_call: -
cdr3_aa: CASSEAVEGTGELYF
cdr3_nt: TGTGCCAGCAGTGAAGCGGTGGAGGGAACCGGGGAGCTGTACTTC

j_call: TRBJ2-7
clone_size: -
v_call: TRBV5-1
d_call: TRBD1
cdr3_aa: CASSLGPGQSYEQYF
cdr3_nt: TGCGCCAGCAGCTTGGGGCCGGGACAGAGTTACGAGCAGTACTTC

j_call: TRBJ2-5
clone_size: many
v_call: TRBV6-1
d_call: TRBD1
cdr3_aa: CASSYWMTGGEETQYF
cdr3_nt: TGTGCCAGCAGTTATTGGATGACAGGGGGGGAAGAGACCCAGTACTTC

j_call: TRBJ2-3
clone_size: once
v_call: TRBV20-1
d_call: TRBD2
cdr3_aa: CSARDLTSGGSDTQYF
cdr3_nt: TGCAGTGCTAGAGACCTTACTAGCGGGGGGTCAGATACGCAGTATTTT

j_call: TRBJ1-1
clone_size: few
v_call: TRBV18
d_call: -
cdr3_aa: CASSENTGSAEAFF
cdr3_nt: TGTGCCAGCTCAGAGAACACAGGGTCCGCTGAAGCTTTCTTT

j_call: TRBJ1-1
clone_size: -
v_call: TRBV29-1
d_call: -
cdr3_aa: CSVEGEYTEAFF
cdr3_nt: TGCAGCGTTGAAGGGGAATACACTGAAGCTTTCTTT

j_call: TRBJ2-7
clone_size: -
v_call: TRBV5-1
d_call: -
cdr3_aa: CASSPDRDSLGTGNEQYF
cdr3_nt: TGCGCCAGCAGCCCAGATCGAGACAGTTTGGGGACGGGGAACGAGCAGTACTTC

j_call: TRBJ1-2
clone_size: -
v_call: TRBV12-3/TRBV12-4
d_call: -
cdr3_aa: CASRNTGRSFGYTF
cdr3_nt: TGTGCCAGCAGGAACACGGGACGGTCTTTCGGCTACACCTTC

j_call: TRBJ2-5
clone_size: many
v_call: TRBV6-2/TRBV6-3
d_call: TRBD2
cdr3_aa: CASANPLSGAFQETQYF
cdr3_nt: TGTGCCAGCGCTAACCCTTTGAGCGGGGCTTTCCAAGAGACCCAGTACTTC

j_call: TRBJ2-5
clone_size: many
v_call: TRBV15
d_call: -
cdr3_aa: CATSLGGARETQYF
cdr3_nt: TGTGCCACCAGCCTAGGCGGGGCACGAGAGACCCAGTACTTC

j_call: TRBJ2-7
clone_size: -
v_call: TRBV7-8
d_call: TRBD1
cdr3_aa: CASSSRQGPSNEQYF
cdr3_nt: TGTGCCAGCAGCTCAAGACAGGGACCGAGCAACGAGCAGTACTTC

j_call: TRBJ2-5
clone_size: -
v_call: TRBV20-1
d_call: TRBD2
cdr3_aa: CSARDRRGGGQPQYF
cdr3_nt: TGCAGTGCTAGAGATCGTCGGGGCGGGGGGCAGCCCCAGTACTTC

j_call: TRBJ2-1
clone_size: -
v_call: TRBV9
d_call: -
cdr3_aa: CASSVQAAQRGNEQFF
cdr3_nt: TGTGCCAGCAGCGTACAGGCAGCTCAGAGGGGCAATGAGCAGTTCTTC

j_call: TRBJ1-5
clone_size: -
v_call: TRBV20-1
d_call: TRBD1
cdr3_aa: CSVAQGDFQPQHF
cdr3_nt: TGCAGTGTAGCACAGGGGGACTTCCAGCCCCAGCATTTT

j_call: TRBJ1-2
clone_size: medium-sized
v_call: TRBV29-1
d_call: TRBD1
cdr3_aa: CSVDKGQGRGGYTF
cdr3_nt: TGCAGCGTTGATAAAGGACAGGGGAGGGGTGGCTACACCTTC

j_call: TRBJ2-7
clone_size: -
v_call: TRBV19
d_call: TRBD1
cdr3_aa: CASLDLGTGTLYEQYF
cdr3_nt: TGTGCCAGTCTCGACCTAGGGACAGGGACCCTCTACGAGCAGTACTTC

j_call: TRBJ2-5
clone_size: many
v_call: TRBV20-1
d_call: -
cdr3_aa: CSTPTRGRETQYF
cdr3_nt: TGCAGTACTCCTACCCGGGGCCGGGAGACCCAGTACTTC

j_call: TRBJ2-3
clone_size: many
v_call: TRBV5-8
d_call: -
cdr3_aa: CASSFRQRTTDTQYF
cdr3_nt: TGTGCCAGCAGCTTCCGCCAGCGGACCACAGATACGCAGTATTTT

j_call: TRBJ2-7
clone_size: many
v_call: TRBV20-1
d_call: TRBD1
cdr3_aa: CSAGGDRRAGDEQYF
cdr3_nt: TGCAGTGCTGGCGGGGACAGGAGGGCCGGGGACGAGCAGTACTTC

j_call: TRBJ2-7
clone_size: -
v_call: TRBV6-1
d_call: TRBD1
cdr3_aa: CASGRGGYEQHF
cdr3_nt: TGTGCCAGCGGGAGAGGGGGCTACGAACAGCACTTC

j_call: TRBJ2-1
clone_size: -
v_call: TRBV20-1
d_call: TRBD2
cdr3_aa: CSAMAGGPNNEQFF
cdr3_nt: TGCAGTGCTATGGCGGGGGGGCCTAATAATGAGCAGTTCTTC

j_call: TRBJ1-1
clone_size: -
v_call: TRBV6-1
d_call: TRBD1
cdr3_aa: CASTTQGAGNTEAFF
cdr3_nt: TGTGCCAGCACTACACAGGGGGCTGGAAACACTGAAGCTTTCTTT

j_call: TRBJ2-3
clone_size: medium-sized
v_call: TRBV20-1
d_call: TRBD2
cdr3_aa: CSARVLGLGVDTQYF
cdr3_nt: TGCAGTGCTAGAGTATTGGGACTAGGGGTCGATACGCAGTATTTT

j_call: TRBJ1-5
clone_size: -
v_call: TRBV25-1
d_call: TRBD1
cdr3_aa: CASSEYKGDSYQPQHF
cdr3_nt: TGTGCCAGCAGTGAATATAAGGGGGACAGCTATCAGCCCCAGCATTTT

j_call: TRBJ1-6
clone_size: medium-sized
v_call: TRBV15
d_call: TRBD1
cdr3_aa: CATSRDPAGGSPLHF
cdr3_nt: TGTGCCACCAGCAGAGATCCGGCAGGGGGCTCACCCCTCCACTTT